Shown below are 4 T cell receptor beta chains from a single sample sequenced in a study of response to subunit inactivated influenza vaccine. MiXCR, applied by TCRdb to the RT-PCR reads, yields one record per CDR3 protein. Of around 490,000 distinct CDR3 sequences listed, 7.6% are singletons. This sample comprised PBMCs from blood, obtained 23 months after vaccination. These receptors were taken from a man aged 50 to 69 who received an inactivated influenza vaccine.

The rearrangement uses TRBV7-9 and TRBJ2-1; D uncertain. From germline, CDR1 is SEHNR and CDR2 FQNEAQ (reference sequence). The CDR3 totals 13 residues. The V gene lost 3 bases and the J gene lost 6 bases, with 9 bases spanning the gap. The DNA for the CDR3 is TGTGCCAGCAGCTTCGGACCTCGCAATGAGCAGTTCTTC. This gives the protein CASSFGPRNEQFF.

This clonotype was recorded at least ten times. In nucleotides, the CDR3 is TGTGCCAGCAAACAGGAGACCCAGTACTTC. Translation: CASKQETQYF. The chain combines TRBV28 with TRBJ2-5; no clear D gene. Per the germline V gene, CDR1 is MDHEN and CDR2 is SYDVKM. Trimming pared 7 bases from V and 5 bases from J, leaving 5 bases between. The CDR3 totals 10 residues.

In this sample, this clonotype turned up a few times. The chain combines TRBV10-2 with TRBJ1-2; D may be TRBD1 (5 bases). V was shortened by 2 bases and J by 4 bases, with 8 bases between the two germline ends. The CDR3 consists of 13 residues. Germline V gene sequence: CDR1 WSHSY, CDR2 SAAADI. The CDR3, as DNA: TGCGCCAGCAGTGAGGGGGCCGTCTATGGCTACACCTTC. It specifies CASSEGAVYGYTF.

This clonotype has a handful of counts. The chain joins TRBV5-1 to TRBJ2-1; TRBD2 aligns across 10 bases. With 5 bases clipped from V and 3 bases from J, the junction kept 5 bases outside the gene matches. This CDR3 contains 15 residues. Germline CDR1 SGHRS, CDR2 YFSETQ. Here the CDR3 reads CASREIAGGYNEQFF. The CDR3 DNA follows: TGCGCCAGCAGGGAAATAGCGGGAGGCTACAATGAGCAGTTCTTC.